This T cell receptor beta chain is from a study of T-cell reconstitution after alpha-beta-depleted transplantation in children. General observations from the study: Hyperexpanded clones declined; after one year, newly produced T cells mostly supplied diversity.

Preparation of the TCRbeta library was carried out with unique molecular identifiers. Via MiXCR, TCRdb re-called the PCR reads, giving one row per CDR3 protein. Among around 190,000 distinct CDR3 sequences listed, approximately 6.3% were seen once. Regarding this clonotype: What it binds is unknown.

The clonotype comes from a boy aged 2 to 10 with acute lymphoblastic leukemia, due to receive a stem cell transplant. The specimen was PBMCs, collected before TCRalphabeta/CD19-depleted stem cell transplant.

CDR3 residues: CASIGSTSSYEQYF. For the CDR3, the DNA is TGTGCCAGCATAGGGAGTACAAGCTCCTACGAGCAGTACTTC. The chain uses TRBV6-2 or TRBV6-3 and TRBJ2-7; D may be TRBD2 (5 bases). CDR1 MNHEY and CDR2 SVGEGT come from the germline V gene. CDR3 length: 14 residues. Trimming took 7 bases from V and 0 from J, leaving 13 bases between them.